Presented here are 20 T cell receptor beta chains from one specimen sequenced in a study of T cells after yellow fever vaccination (dated by TCRdb to between 2018 and 2021). The library came from 5' RACE. For sequencing, an Illumina NovaSeq 6000 was employed. The public sequencing data were trimmed at Q25 with fastp and processed into clonotypes with MiXCR by TCRdb, which kept only in-frame beta chains. For every CDR3 protein sequence, its rows merge into one entry that carries the most common genes and DNA. The sample records 350,000 to 550,000 distinct CDR3 sequences, 18% of which are singletons. The biggest ten clones account for 15% to 20% of the sample. The treatment or condition label on this specimen signifies: live attenuated yellow fever vaccine strain. The specimen was PBMCs, collected before the yellow fever booster vaccination. Receptors originate from a man aged 18 to 35 who received the YFV17D yellow fever vaccine.

The V call is TRBV12-3 or TRBV12-4, the J call TRBJ1-6; 7 bases fit TRBD1. V shed 2 bases, J shed 10 bases, and the junction held 8 bases outside the gene matches. The length of the CDR3 is 15 residues. CDR3 bases: TGTGCCAGCAGTTTATGGGACAGTTTTTCGTCACCCCTCCACTTT. Protein: CASSLWDSFSSPLHF.

This clonotype was found a few times. The CDR3 reads CASSSSSGGRGEQFF. CDR3 DNA: TGTGCCAGCAGCTCCTCTAGCGGGGGGAGAGGTGAGCAGTTCTTC. The chain has TRBV28 and TRBJ2-1; TRBD2 matches 11 bases. The germline CDR1 and CDR2 sequences are MDHEN and SYDVKM. The CDR3 spans 15 residues. Trimming took 6 bases from V and 9 from J; bases not matched to a gene: 10.

This clonotype has just a few counts. This chain links TRBV5-6 with TRBJ1-2, with unresolved D. Germline V CDR1 and CDR2: SGHDT, YYEEEE. V shed 0 bases and J shed 9 bases, with 12 bases lying between them. The CDR3 is 13 amino acids. DNA of the CDR3: TGTGCCAGCAGCTTGGATAGGGAATTGAGCTACACCTTC. The encoded protein is CASSLDRELSYTF.

This clonotype occurred a few times. The chain employs TRBV7-2 and TRBJ1-2; a possible D gene is TRBD1 (6 bases). There are 14 residues in the CDR3. V was cut by 2 bases and J by 7 bases, with 14 bases left in between. The germline CDR1 and CDR2 sequences are SGHTA and FQGNSA. The CDR3 nucleotides are TGTGCCAGCAGCTTAACCCAGGGGCTGGGTGGCTACACCTTC. It codes for CASSLTQGLGGYTF.

The rearrangement uses TRBV7-8 and TRBJ2-3, with TRBD2 matching 12 bases. The germline CDR1 and CDR2 sequences are SGHVS and FQNEAQ. J was trimmed by 5 bases and V by 8 bases; bases with no gene match: 5. The CDR3 sequence is 14 residues long. DNA for the CDR3: TGTGCCAGCGCTAGCGGGGGGGCTCTAGATACGCAGTATTTT. This sequence encodes CASASGGALDTQYF.

The table lists this clonotype with a few counts. The chain links TRBV12-3 or TRBV12-4 to TRBJ2-2; D gene unclear. CDR3 length equals 14 residues. Trimming removed 5 bases from V and 8 bases from J, with 15 bases in between. CDR3 nucleotides: TGTGCCAGCAGTCCCGAGCCTCGAGTTGGGGAGCTGTTTTTT. As protein: CASSPEPRVGELFF.

This clonotype was detected a few times. The genes are TRBV7-6 and TRBJ2-2; D is ambiguous. Trimming took 5 bases from V and 6 from J, leaving 16 bases between them. Germline assignment: CDR1 SGHVS and CDR2 FNYEAQ. This CDR3 comprises 15 residues. CDR3: CASSKDSHLSGELFF. The CDR3 DNA is TGTGCCAGCAGCAAAGACTCGCACTTGTCCGGGGAGCTGTTTTTT. Supplemented by reference TRBV7-6 and TRBJ2-2, the full variable domain reads GAGVSQSPRYKVTKRGQDVALRCDPISGHVSLYWYRQALGQGPEFLTYFNYEAQQDKSGLPNDRFSAERPEGSISTLTIQRTEQRDSAMYRCASSKDSHLSGELFFGEGSRLTVL.

J is TRBJ2-1 and V is TRBV5-1; 7 bases map to TRBD2. The V segment lost 3 bases and the J segment 3 bases; nucleotides outside the gene matches: 9. This CDR3 region has 16 residues. Germline values: CDR1 SGHRS, CDR2 YFSETQ. CDR3 region: CASSSGSSGGYNEQFF. CDR3 nucleotide sequence: TGCGCCAGCAGCTCCGGATCCTCGGGGGGCTACAATGAGCAGTTCTTC.

This clonotype has a handful of counts. The chain couples TRBV21-1 to TRBJ2-5. TRBV21-1 is given as a pseudogene. This CDR3 has 15 amino acids. Here the CDR3 reads CASRIEDGWKETQYF. The CDR3 DNA is TGTGCCAGCCGAATTGAGGACGGGTGGAAAGAGACCCAGTACTTC.

This clonotype was seen a few times. The V call is TRBV7-2, the J call TRBJ1-5, with TRBD1 identical over 8 bases. Germline trimming cut 5 bases from V and 11 bases from J; bases unmatched to any gene: 8. From germline, CDR1 is SGHTA and CDR2 FQGNSA. The CDR3 is 13 residues long. The CDR3 DNA sequence: TGTGCCAGCAGCCGGGTCCAGGGGGCTACCCAGCATTTT. It yields the protein CASSRVQGATQHF.

V is TRBV4-1 and J is TRBJ2-5; D might be TRBD1 (5 bases). The length of the CDR3 is 13 residues. Deletions cut 1 base from V and 5 bases from J, with 8 bases between. Germline CDR1 and CDR2: MGHRA and YSYEKL. This CDR3 reads CASSQVGLETQYF. The CDR3 nucleotides are TGCGCCAGCAGCCAAGTGGGGCTCGAGACCCAGTACTTC.

This clonotype was observed a few times. The chain carries TRBV24-1 and TRBJ2-1; D unresolved. Trimming cost V 4 bases and J 5 bases, with 8 bases left between them. Germline V gives CDR1 KGHDR, CDR2 SFDVKD. CDR3 length equals 13 residues. The CDR3: CATSERRDNEQFF. The CDR3 nucleotides are TGTGCCACCAGTGAAAGACGGGACAATGAGCAGTTCTTC.

The rearrangement uses TRBV21-1 and TRBJ2-4; TRBD1 is taken as the D call from the table, unchecked against the DNA. TRBV21-1 is annotated as a pseudogene. CDR3 length: 16 residues. The CDR3 sequence is CASRKKPPGEKNIQYF. CDR3 DNA: TGTGCCAGCAGAAAAAAACCCCCAGGGGAGAAAAACATTCAGTACTTC.

The chain recombines TRBV15 with TRBJ2-3, with 7 bases lining up with TRBD1. V gave up 2 bases and J gave up 4 bases; unmatched junction bases: 3. Germline V gives CDR1 LNHNV, CDR2 YYDKDF (reference sequence). This CDR3 contains 14 residues. For the CDR3, the DNA is TGTGCCACCAGCAGAAGACAGGGACCAGATACGCAGTATTTT. Translating it yields CATSRRQGPDTQYF.

The chain couples TRBV7-8 to TRBJ2-7; 9 bases line up with TRBD2. Germline CDR1 is SGHVS and CDR2 is FQNEAQ. J gave up 3 bases and V 3 bases, and 6 bases lay outside the gene matches. The length of the CDR3 is 15 residues. In DNA, the CDR3 is TGTGCCAGCAGCTTTCTGGGTAGCGGGGGCTACGAGCAGTACGTC. Translation gives CASSFLGSGGYEQYV.

The chain combines TRBV5-1 with TRBJ2-3, with TRBD1 identical over 12 bases. Germline values: CDR1 SGHRS, CDR2 YFSETQ. The V and J ends lost 8 bases and 3 bases, in that order; junction bases with no gene match: 13. This CDR3 has 17 residues. The CDR3 region has the DNA TGCGCCAGTTCGACCGGGACAGGGGGCCCCGCGACAGATACGCAGTATTTT. This sequence encodes CASSTGTGGPATDTQYF. Supplemented by reference TRBV5-1 and TRBJ2-3, the full variable domain reads KAGVTQTPRYLIKTRGQQVTLSCSPISGHRSVSWYQQTPGQGLQFLFEYFSETQRNKGNFPGRFSGRQFSNSRSEMNVSTLELGDSALYLCASSTGTGGPATDTQYFGPGTRLTVL.

The table lists this clonotype with many counts. The chain recombines TRBV20-1 with TRBJ1-1; perhaps TRBD1 as D (5 bases). Between the trimmed V and J ends, which lost 0 bases and 6 bases, there was a span of 11 bases. Germline V gives CDR1 DFQATT, CDR2 SNEGSKA (reference sequence). The CDR3 consists of 13 residues. CDR3 sequence (DNA): TGCAGTGCTAGAGATGGGAAGGGGTCTGAAGCTTTCTTT. Translation: CSARDGKGSEAFF.

The chain carries TRBV28 and TRBJ2-7; D unresolved. Trimming took off 4 bases at V and 6 bases at J, with 10 bases between the two ends. Per the germline V gene, CDR1 is MDHEN and CDR2 is SYDVKM. The CDR3 loop spans 12 amino acids. CDR3 in amino acids: CASSSGSLEQYV. CDR3 nucleotide sequence: TGTGCCAGCAGTTCCGGGTCCCTCGAGCAGTACGTC.

This clonotype came up a few times. This chain joins TRBV4-2 and TRBJ2-3, with 7 bases that match TRBD1. Per the germline V gene, CDR1 is LGHNA and CDR2 is YNFKEQ. The ends lost 0 bases at V and 5 bases at J; junction bases unmatched: 8. This CDR3 contains 16 residues. The CDR3 protein is CASSQEGEGAGDTQYF. In nucleotides, the CDR3 is TGTGCCAGCAGCCAAGAGGGAGAGGGGGCGGGAGATACGCAGTATTTT.

The V call is TRBV7-8, the J call TRBJ1-2; D gene unclear. V lost 0 bases and J lost 6, with 8 bases in between. Germline CDR1 SGHVS, CDR2 FQNEAQ. This CDR3 is 13 amino acids long. The DNA of the CDR3 is TGTGCCAGCAGCTTAGCGGGGAGCCATGGCTACACCTTC. It encodes CASSLAGSHGYTF. The full variable domain, with the rest looked up from reference TRBV7-8 and TRBJ1-2, is GAGVSQSPRYKVAKRGQDVALRCDPISGHVSLFWYQQALGQGPEFLTYFQNEAQLDKSGLPSDRFFAERPEGSVSTLKIQRTQQEDSAVYLCASSLAGSHGYTFGSGTRLTVV.